This is a list of T cell receptor beta chains from one sample in a study of cytomegalovirus exposure and HLA in healthy donors. Generated by immunoSEQ multiplex PCR, the TCRdb table keeps only in-frame clones and is missing some. The sample has around 64,000 clones, about 80% seen once. The sample consisted of PBMCs. These TCRs come from a man aged 18-30 years in good health and CMV-seropositive. Each CDR3 is given with its conserved first and last residue. The D gene is left open where the match is weak. Clone size is not always given. Where it is, it says once, few, many or a class for expanded clones.

NA	TRBV29-1	TRBJ2-7	NA	CSVETDNSYEQYF	TGCAGCGTAGAAACGGACAACTCCTACGAGCAGTACTTC
TRBD1	TRBV27	TRBJ2-7	NA	CASSLKGQGYEQYF	TGTGCCAGCAGTTTAAAGGGACAGGGCTACGAGCAGTACTTC
TRBD2	TRBV27	TRBJ2-1	NA	CASSLAGAYNEQFF	TGTGCCAGCAGTTTAGCGGGGGCCTACAATGAGCAGTTCTTC
NA	TRBV10-2	TRBJ1-5	NA	CASSESNPLDQPQHF	TGCGCCAGCAGTGAGTCCAACCCCCTAGATCAGCCCCAGCATTTT
NA	TRBV7-8	TRBJ2-7	NA	CASSLLTGSYEQYF	TGTGCCAGCAGCTTATTGACAGGTTCCTACGAGCAGTACTTC
NA	TRBV18	TRBJ1-1	once	CASSPRDKNTEAFF	TGTGCCAGCTCACCACGCGACAAGAACACTGAAGCTTTCTTT
TRBD1	TRBV18	TRBJ1-4	NA	CASSLGTGDEKLFF	TGTGCCAGCTCACTCGGGACAGGGGATGAAAAACTGTTTTTT
NA	TRBV9	TRBJ2-1	NA	CASSVAPRTNEQFF	TGTGCCAGCAGCGTAGCTCCCAGGACTAATGAGCAGTTCTTC
TRBD1	TRBV4-2	TRBJ1-3	NA	CASSQDRGPGNTIYF	TGTGCCAGCAGCCAAGACAGGGGGCCTGGAAACACCATATATTTT
NA	TRBV2	TRBJ1-1	NA	CASSAVEETEAFF	TGTGCCAGCAGTGCGGTGGAGGAAACTGAAGCTTTCTTT
NA	TRBV30	TRBJ1-5	NA	CASSEGGYQPQHF	TGTGCCTCTTCGGAGGGAGGGTATCAGCCCCAGCATTTT
TRBD1	TRBV7-9	TRBJ1-4	NA	CASSLGTGGSEKLFF	TGTGCCAGCAGCCTCGGGACAGGGGGGAGTGAAAAACTGTTTTTT
NA	TRBV6-6	TRBJ1-5	NA	CASSYQGSNQPQHF	TGTGCCAGCAGTTATCAGGGGAGCAATCAGCCCCAGCATTTT
NA	TRBV6-5	TRBJ1-5	NA	CASSQGGFKPQHF	TGTGCCAGCAGCCAGGGAGGTTTTAAGCCCCAGCATTTT
NA	TRBV6-1	TRBJ1-1	NA	CASRAREVTEAFF	TGTGCCAGCAGAGCGAGGGAAGTGACTGAAGCTTTCTTT
TRBD1	TRBV6-1	TRBJ1-6	NA	CASSEFFAGGEFAPLHF	TGTGCCAGCAGTGAATTCTTTGCAGGGGGCGAGTTTGCACCCCTCCACTTT
NA	TRBV7-2	TRBJ1-4	once	CASSPPRAGVNEKLFF	TGTGCCAGCAGCCCCCCTCGGGCAGGGGTTAATGAAAAACTGTTTTTT
NA	TRBV7-9	TRBJ2-7	NA	CASSSTGYSYEQYF	TGTGCCAGCAGCTCGACGGGGTATTCGTACGAGCAGTACTTC
TRBD1	TRBV2	TRBJ2-6	NA	CATMTGLGNSGANVLTF	TGTGCCACTATGACAGGGCTGGGAAACTCTGGGGCCAACGTCCTGACTTTC
NA	TRBV5-6	TRBJ2-7	NA	CASSFGTTYEQYF	TGTGCCAGCAGCTTTGGCACCACCTACGAGCAGTACTTC
NA	TRBV30	TRBJ1-2	NA	CAWSVGGSTPGGYTF	TGTGCCTGGAGTGTAGGTGGCTCAACCCCGGGTGGCTACACCTTC
TRBD2	TRBV7-2	TRBJ2-3	once	CASSFSGGGHHGQYF	TGTGCCAGCAGCTTTAGCGGGGGGGGCCATCACGGGCAGTATTTT
TRBD2	TRBV7-3	TRBJ2-5	NA	CASSLQLAGGGETQYF	TGTGCCAGCAGCTTACAGCTAGCGGGGGGGGGAGAGACCCAGTACTTC
NA	TRBV2	TRBJ2-7	NA	CASLEQGPYEQYF	TGTGCCAGCTTAGAACAGGGCCCCTACGAGCAGTACTTC
TRBD2	TRBV5-1	TRBJ2-1	NA	CASSLTSGTAYNEQFF	TGCGCCAGCAGCCTGACTAGCGGGACGGCGTACAATGAGCAGTTCTTC
TRBD1	TRBV30	TRBJ2-7	NA	CAWSAPGQGVEQYF	TGTGCCTGGAGTGCCCCGGGACAGGGAGTCGAGCAGTACTTC
TRBD2	TRBV5-4	TRBJ2-1	NA	CASSLDGTSGNNEQFF	TGTGCCAGCAGCTTGGATGGGACTAGCGGGAACAATGAGCAGTTCTTC
NA	TRBV28	TRBJ2-6	NA	CASRSTGSGANVLTF	TGTGCCAGCAGGTCGACTGGGTCTGGGGCCAACGTCCTGACTTTC
NA	TRBV9	TRBJ2-3	NA	CASRQGGTDTQYF	TGTGCCAGCAGACAGGGTGGCACAGATACGCAGTATTTT
NA	TRBV4-1	TRBJ1-2	NA	CASSQDRGVFGYTF	TGCGCCAGCAGCCAAGACAGGGGCGTCTTTGGCTACACCTTC
NA	TRBV6-4	TRBJ1-1	NA	CASSESSNTEAFF	TGTGCCAGCAGTGAATCGTCGAACACTGAAGCTTTCTTT
TRBD2	TRBV2	TRBJ2-4	once	CASSPGLAGGPRNF	TGTGCCAGCAGTCCAGGACTAGCGGGGGGGCCCAGGAACTTC
TRBD2	TRBV7-8	TRBJ2-3	NA	CASSLSASGGIDTQYF	TGTGCCAGCAGCTTATCAGCTAGCGGGGGAATAGATACGCAGTATTTT
TRBD1	TRBV5-1	TRBJ1-2	NA	CASSNGQGGRGYTF	TGCGCCAGCAGCAACGGACAGGGAGGACGTGGCTACACCTTC
NA	TRBV7-3	TRBJ2-1	NA	CASSLKGYNEQFF	TGTGCCAGCAGCTTAAAGGGGTACAATGAGCAGTTCTTC
NA	TRBV7-9	TRBJ2-7	NA	CASSSLVGGTGSSYEQYF	TGTGCCAGCAGCTCGTTGGTAGGGGGAACAGGGTCTAGCTACGAGCAGTACTTC
TRBD1	TRBV30	TRBJ1-1	NA	CASARGPEAFF	TGTGCCTCCGCAAGGGGGCCTGAAGCTTTCTTT
NA	TRBV30	TRBJ1-5	NA	CAWSRGEGQPQHF	TGTGCCTGGAGTCGAGGGGAGGGACAGCCCCAGCATTTT
NA	TRBV19	TRBJ1-2	NA	CASSIAGRGGYTF	TGTGCCAGTAGTATAGCTGGCCGCGGTGGCTACACCTTC
TRBD2	TRBV6-5	TRBJ2-5	NA	CASRVGEGTQYF	TGTGCCAGCAGGGTAGGGGAGGGGACCCAGTACTTC
NA	TRBV7-7	TRBJ2-5	NA	CASSPRDTRETQYF	TGTGCCAGCAGCCCGAGGGACACCCGAGAGACCCAGTACTTC
NA	TRBV6-5	TRBJ2-1	NA	CASKASPYNEQFF	TGTGCCAGCAAGGCTAGCCCCTACAATGAGCAGTTCTTC
TRBD1	TRBV30	TRBJ1-1	NA	CAWSRGANTEAFF	TGTGCCTGGAGCAGGGGGGCGAACACTGAAGCTTTCTTT
TRBD1	TRBV6-5	TRBJ2-6	few	CASSHGQDGANVLTF	TGTGCCAGCAGTCATGGACAGGATGGGGCCAACGTCCTGACTTTC
TRBD1	TRBV19	TRBJ1-2	NA	CATAPGTAAYGYTF	TGTGCCACCGCCCCGGGGACAGCTGCCTATGGCTACACCTTC
NA	TRBV9	TRBJ1-4	NA	CASSRGTNEKLFF	TGTGCCAGCAGCAGGGGTACTAATGAAAAACTGTTTTTT
NA	TRBV7-2	TRBJ1-1	NA	CASSLASLNTEAFF	TGTGCCAGCAGCTTAGCCTCTCTGAACACTGAAGCTTTCTTT
NA	TRBV7-9	TRBJ1-1	NA	CASSSKTVMNTEAFF	TGTGCCAGCAGCTCCAAGACAGTCATGAACACTGAAGCTTTCTTT
NA	TRBV6-5	TRBJ1-2	NA	CASSWLTGTMGYTF	TGTGCCAGCAGTTGGCTGACTGGAACTATGGGCTACACCTTC
TRBD1	TRBV5-4	TRBJ2-7	NA	CASSVWDRAYEQYF	TGTGCCAGCAGCGTATGGGACAGGGCTTACGAGCAGTACTTC
TRBD1	TRBV19	TRBJ1-1	NA	CASGTGISEAFF	TGTGCCAGCGGGACAGGGATTTCTGAAGCTTTCTTT
TRBD1	TRBV30	TRBJ2-7	NA	CAWSRDSWGEQYF	TGTGCCTGGAGCCGGGACAGCTGGGGCGAGCAGTACTTC
TRBD2	TRBV7-8	TRBJ2-5	NA	CASSSRLAGAFQETQYF	TGTGCCAGCAGCTCCCGACTAGCGGGGGCCTTCCAAGAGACCCAGTACTTC
NA	TRBV7-2	TRBJ1-2	NA	CASSLGPGDWGYTF	TGTGCCAGCAGCTTAGGTCCGGGGGACTGGGGCTACACCTTC
TRBD1	TRBV6-1	TRBJ1-5	few	CASSGQGNNQPQHF	TGTGCCAGCAGTGGACAGGGAAACAATCAGCCCCAGCATTTT
NA	TRBV2	TRBJ1-1	NA	CASSFGQGETEAFF	TGTGCCAGCAGTTTCGGGCAGGGCGAGACTGAAGCTTTCTTT
TRBD1	TRBV30	TRBJ2-4	NA	CAWSASDRGNIQYF	TGTGCCTGGAGTGCCTCTGACAGGGGAAACATTCAGTACTTC